Sequencing of this T cell receptor (beta chain) was carried out in a study of blood T cell repertoires in COVID-19. Study overall: Italy, Spain and the United States were the sources of the convalescent and acute COVID-19 samples. PBMCs, B-cell-depleted T cells, or T cells were the source of the cDNA or gDNA that made up the material.

Germline V gene lookup returns CDR1 SGHNT and CDR2 YYREEE (reference sequence). The CDR3 has 16 residues. Trimming removed 4 bases at V and 3 bases at J, with 17 bases between. The repertoire was sequenced with immunoSEQ multiplex PCR; TCRdb's copy has only in-frame clones and lacks some. The table has fewer than 350,000 clones, around 90% seen once. V is TRBV5-4 and J is TRBJ2-4; weak D call: TRBD1 (6 bases). This clonotype originated in a young man with COVID-19, enrolled during active disease. The sequenced sample consisted of peripheral blood. This CDR3 is CASSQGGKLDKNIQYF. The CDR3 nucleotides are TGTGCCAGCAGCCAAGGGGGAAAATTGGACAAAAACATTCAGTACTTC.